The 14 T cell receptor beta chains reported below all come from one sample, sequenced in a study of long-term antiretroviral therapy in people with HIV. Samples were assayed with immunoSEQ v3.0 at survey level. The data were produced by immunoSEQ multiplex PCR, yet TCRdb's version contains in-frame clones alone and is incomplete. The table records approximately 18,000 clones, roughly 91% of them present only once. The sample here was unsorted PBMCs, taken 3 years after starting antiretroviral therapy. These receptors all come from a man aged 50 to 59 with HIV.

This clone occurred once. CDR3 nucleotides: TGTGCCAGCAGCTCCACAGATACGCAGTATTTT. Translating gives CASSSTDTQYF. The chain employs TRBV7-2 and TRBJ2-3, with D uncertain. The CDR3 sequence is 11 residues long. Between the trimmed V and J ends, which lost 4 bases and 2 bases, there was a span of 1 base. CDR1 is SGHTA, CDR2 FQGNSA, per germline.

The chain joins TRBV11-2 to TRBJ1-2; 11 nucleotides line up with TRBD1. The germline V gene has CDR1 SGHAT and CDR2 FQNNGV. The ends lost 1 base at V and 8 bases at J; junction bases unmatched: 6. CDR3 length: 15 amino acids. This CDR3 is CASSLVRTGGRGYTF. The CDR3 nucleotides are TGTGCCAGCAGCTTAGTAAGGACAGGGGGCCGAGGCTACACCTTC. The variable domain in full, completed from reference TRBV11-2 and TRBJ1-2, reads EAGVAQSPRYKIIEKRQSVAFWCNPISGHATLYWYQQILGQGPKLLIQFQNNGVVDDSQLPKDRFSAERLKGVDSTLKIQPAKLEDSAVYLCASSLVRTGGRGYTFGSGTRLTVV.

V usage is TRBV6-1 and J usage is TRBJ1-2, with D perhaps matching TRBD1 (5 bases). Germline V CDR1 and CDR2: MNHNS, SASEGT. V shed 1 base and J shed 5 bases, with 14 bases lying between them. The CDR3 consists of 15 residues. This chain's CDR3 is CASSEGGHPKYGYTF. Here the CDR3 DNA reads TGTGCCAGCAGTGAAGGAGGACACCCGAAGTATGGCTACACCTTC.

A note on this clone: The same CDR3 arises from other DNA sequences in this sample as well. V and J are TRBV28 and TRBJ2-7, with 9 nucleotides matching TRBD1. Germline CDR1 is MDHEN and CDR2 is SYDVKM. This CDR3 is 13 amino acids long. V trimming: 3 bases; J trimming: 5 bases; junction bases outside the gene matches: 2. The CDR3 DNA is TGTGCCAGCAGTTTGGGACAGGGCAACGAGCAGTACTTC. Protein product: CASSLGQGNEQYF.

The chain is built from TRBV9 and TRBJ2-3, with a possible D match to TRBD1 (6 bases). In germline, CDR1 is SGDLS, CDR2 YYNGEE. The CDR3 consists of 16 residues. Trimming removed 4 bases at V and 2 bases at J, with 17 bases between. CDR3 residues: CASSPGQRRTTDTQYF. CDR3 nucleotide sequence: TGTGCCAGCAGCCCGGGACAAAGGAGAACCACAGATACGCAGTATTTT.

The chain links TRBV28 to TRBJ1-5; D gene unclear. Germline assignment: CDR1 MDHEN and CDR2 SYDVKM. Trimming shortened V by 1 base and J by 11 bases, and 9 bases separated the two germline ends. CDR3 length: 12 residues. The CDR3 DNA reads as TGTGCCAGCAGTTTATCTGGCGGTTCCCAGCATTTT. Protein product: CASSLSGGSQHF. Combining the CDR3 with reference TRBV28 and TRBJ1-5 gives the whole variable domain DVKVTQSSRYLVKRTGEKVFLECVQDMDHENMFWYRQDPGLGLRLIYFSYDVKMKEKGDIPEGYSVSREKKERFSLILESASTNQTSMYLCASSLSGGSQHFGDGTRLSIL.

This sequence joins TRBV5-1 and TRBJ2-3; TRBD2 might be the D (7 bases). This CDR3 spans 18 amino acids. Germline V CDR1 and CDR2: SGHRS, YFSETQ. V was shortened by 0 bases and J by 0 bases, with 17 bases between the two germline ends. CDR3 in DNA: TGCGCCAGCAGCTTGGGCCAAGGGGGGGGATCTAGCACAGATACGCAGTATTTT. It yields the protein CASSLGQGGGSSTDTQYF.

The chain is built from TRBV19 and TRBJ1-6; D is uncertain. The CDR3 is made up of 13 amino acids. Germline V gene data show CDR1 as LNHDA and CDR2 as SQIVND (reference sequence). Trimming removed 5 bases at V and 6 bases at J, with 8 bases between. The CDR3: CASSGIPNSPLHF. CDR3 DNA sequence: TGTGCCAGTAGTGGGATCCCTAATTCACCCCTCCACTTT. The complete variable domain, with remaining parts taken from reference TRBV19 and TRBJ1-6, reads DGGITQSPKYLFRKEGQNVTLSCEQNLNHDAMYWYRQDPGQGLRLIYYSQIVNDFQKGDIAEGYSVSREKKESFPLTVTSAQKNPTAFYLCASSGIPNSPLHFGNGTRLTVT.

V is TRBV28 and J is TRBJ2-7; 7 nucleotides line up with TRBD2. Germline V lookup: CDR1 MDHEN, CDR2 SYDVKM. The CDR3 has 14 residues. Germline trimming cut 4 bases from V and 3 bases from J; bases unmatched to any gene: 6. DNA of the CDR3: TGTGCCAGCAGTTCCTGGGGGGGACTCTACGAGCAGTACTTC. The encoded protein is CASSSWGGLYEQYF.

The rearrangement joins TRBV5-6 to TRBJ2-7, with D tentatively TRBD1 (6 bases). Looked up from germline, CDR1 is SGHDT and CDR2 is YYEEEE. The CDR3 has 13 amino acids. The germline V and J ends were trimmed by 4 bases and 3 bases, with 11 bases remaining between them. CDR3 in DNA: TGTGCCAGCAGCCTCCTACAGGGCTACGAGCAGTACTTC. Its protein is CASSLLQGYEQYF.

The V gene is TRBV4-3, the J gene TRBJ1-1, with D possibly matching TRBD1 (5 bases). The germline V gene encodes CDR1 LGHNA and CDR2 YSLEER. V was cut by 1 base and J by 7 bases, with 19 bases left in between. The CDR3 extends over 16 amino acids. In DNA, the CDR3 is TGCGCCAGCAGCCAAGGACTCAGGGAGACTTCACATGAAGCTTTCTTT. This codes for CASSQGLRETSHEAFF.

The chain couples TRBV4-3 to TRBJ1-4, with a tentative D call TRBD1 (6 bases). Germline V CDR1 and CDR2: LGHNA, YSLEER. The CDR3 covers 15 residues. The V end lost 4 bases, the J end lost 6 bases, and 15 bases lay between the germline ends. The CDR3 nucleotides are TGCGCCAGCAGCCCACGGGGGCAGACCTATGAAAAACTGTTTTTT. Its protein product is CASSPRGQTYEKLFF.

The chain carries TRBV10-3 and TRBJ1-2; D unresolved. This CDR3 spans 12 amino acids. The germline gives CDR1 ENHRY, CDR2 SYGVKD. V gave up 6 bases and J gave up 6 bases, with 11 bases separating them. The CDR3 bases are TGTGCCATCAGCAAAACGAGTGATGGCTACACCTTC. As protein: CAISKTSDGYTF.

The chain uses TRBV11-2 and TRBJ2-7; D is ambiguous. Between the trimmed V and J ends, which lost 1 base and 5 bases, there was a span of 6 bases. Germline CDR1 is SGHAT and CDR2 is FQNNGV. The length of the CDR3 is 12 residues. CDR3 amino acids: CASSLGGNEQYF. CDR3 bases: TGTGCCAGCAGCTTAGGGGGAAACGAGCAGTACTTC.